The T cell receptor (beta chain) described here comes from a study of cytomegalovirus exposure and HLA in healthy donors. Study details: Unique TCR beta sequences numbering about 100 million came from around 180 million T cells in an earlier analysis.

General study findings and limits: In a later analysis, at a false discovery rate of 0.05, fewer than 20,000 TCR beta sequences were associated with HLA alleles. The study dropped some indistinguishable V segments, TRBV6-2 and TRBV6-3 among them. The HLA-A and HLA-B alleles of most subjects were reportedly predicted accurately from TCR beta sequences.

PCR employed 60 Vbeta and 13 Jbeta primers. Assay: immunoSEQ multiplex PCR; the TCRdb copy retains only in-frame clones and omits some. The sample carries approximately 39,000 clones, 60% to 80% recorded once. As to this clone: Its antigen is unidentified.

V dropped 4 bases and J dropped 2 bases, with 12 bases sitting between them. Germline assignment: CDR1 LGHNA and CDR2 YSLEER. The CDR3 runs to 15 residues. The chain uses TRBV4-3 and TRBJ1-3, with D tentatively TRBD1 (5 bases). The source material was PBMCs. The receptor was isolated from a man under 40 in good health and CMV-seronegative. The CDR3 nucleotides read TGCGCCAGCAGCCCGCAGACAGTACCTGGAAACACCATATATTTT. It codes for CASSPQTVPGNTIYF.